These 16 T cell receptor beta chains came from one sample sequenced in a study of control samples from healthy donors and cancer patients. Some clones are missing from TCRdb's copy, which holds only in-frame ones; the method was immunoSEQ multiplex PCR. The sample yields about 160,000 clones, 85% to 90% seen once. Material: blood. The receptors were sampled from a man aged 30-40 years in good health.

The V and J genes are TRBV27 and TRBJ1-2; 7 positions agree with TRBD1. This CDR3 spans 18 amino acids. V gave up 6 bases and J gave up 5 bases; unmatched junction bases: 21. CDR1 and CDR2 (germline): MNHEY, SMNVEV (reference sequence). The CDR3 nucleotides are TGTGCCAGCAGCTATGCCTCGCCGTTTGGGACAGCATATTATGGCTACACCTTC. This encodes CASSYASPFGTAYYGYTF.

CDR3 in DNA: TGTGCCAGCAGCCCCCAAAGCACTGAAGCTTTCTTT. As protein: CASSPQSTEAFF. This rearrangement joins TRBV7-8 to TRBJ1-1; D is undetermined. This CDR3 has 12 amino acids. V lost 5 bases, J lost 4 bases, and 8 bases lay in between. Germline V CDR1 and CDR2: SGHVS, FQNEAQ.

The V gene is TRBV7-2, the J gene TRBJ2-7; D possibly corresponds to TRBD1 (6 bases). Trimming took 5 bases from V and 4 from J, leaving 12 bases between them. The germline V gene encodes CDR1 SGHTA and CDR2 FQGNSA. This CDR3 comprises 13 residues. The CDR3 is CASSKLQGYEQYF. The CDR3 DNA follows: TGTGCCAGCAGCAAACTCCAGGGGTACGAGCAGTACTTC.

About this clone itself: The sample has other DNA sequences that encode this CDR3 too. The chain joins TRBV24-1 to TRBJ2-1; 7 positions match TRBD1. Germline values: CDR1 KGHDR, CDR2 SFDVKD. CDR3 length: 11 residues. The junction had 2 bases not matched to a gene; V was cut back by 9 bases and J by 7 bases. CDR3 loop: CATGRGNEQFF. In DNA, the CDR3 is TGTGCCACCGGCAGGGGGAATGAGCAGTTCTTC.

The chain's CDR3 is CASSQASLFRLRANVLTF. The CDR3 region has the DNA TGTGCCAGCAGCCAAGCATCGTTGTTCAGGCTTAGGGCCAACGTCCTGACTTTC. The chain joins TRBV14 to TRBJ2-6; D is undetermined. Trimming left V 1 base short and J 5 bases short, with 18 bases between. CDR1 is SGHDN, CDR2 FVKESK, per germline. CDR3 length: 18 amino acids.

This CDR3 is CASSPHKSHVEAFF. CDR3 sequence (DNA): TGTGCCAGTAGTCCCCATAAGTCCCACGTAGAAGCTTTCTTT. The rearrangement uses TRBV19 and TRBJ1-1; D is undetermined. The CDR3 has 14 amino acids. The ends were cut back, 5 bases at V and 8 bases at J, with 18 bases in the middle. Germline-derived CDR1 and CDR2 are LNHDA and SQIVND (reference sequence).

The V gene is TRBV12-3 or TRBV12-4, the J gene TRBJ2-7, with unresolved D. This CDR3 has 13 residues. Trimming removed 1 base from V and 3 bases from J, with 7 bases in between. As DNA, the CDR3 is TGTGCCAGCAGTTTAGGGGCCCTCTACGAGCAGTACTTC. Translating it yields CASSLGALYEQYF.

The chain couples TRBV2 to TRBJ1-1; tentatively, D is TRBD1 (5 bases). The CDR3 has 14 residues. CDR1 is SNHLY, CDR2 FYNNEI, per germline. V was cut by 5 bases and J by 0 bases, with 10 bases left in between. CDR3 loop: CASSPGTLNTEAFF. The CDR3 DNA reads TGTGCCAGCAGTCCCGGGACCTTGAACACTGAAGCTTTCTTT. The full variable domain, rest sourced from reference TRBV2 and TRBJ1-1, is EPEVTQTPSHQVTQMGQEVILRCVPISNHLYFYWYRQILGQKVEFLVSFYNNEISEKSEIFDDQFSVERPDGSNFTLKIRSTKLEDSAMYFCASSPGTLNTEAFFGQGTRLTVV.

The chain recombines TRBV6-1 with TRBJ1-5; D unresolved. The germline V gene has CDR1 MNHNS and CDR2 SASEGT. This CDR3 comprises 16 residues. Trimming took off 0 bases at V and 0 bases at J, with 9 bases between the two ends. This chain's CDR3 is CASSEARPDSNQPQHF. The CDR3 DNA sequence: TGTGCCAGCAGTGAAGCAAGACCCGATAGCAATCAGCCCCAGCATTTT.

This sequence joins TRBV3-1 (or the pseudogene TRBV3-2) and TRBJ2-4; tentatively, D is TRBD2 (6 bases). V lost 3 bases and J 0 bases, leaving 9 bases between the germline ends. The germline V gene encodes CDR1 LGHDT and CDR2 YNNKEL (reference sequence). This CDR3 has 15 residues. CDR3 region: CASSQPGVAKNIQYF. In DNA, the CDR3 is TGTGCCAGCAGCCAGCCGGGGGTAGCCAAAAACATTCAGTACTTC.

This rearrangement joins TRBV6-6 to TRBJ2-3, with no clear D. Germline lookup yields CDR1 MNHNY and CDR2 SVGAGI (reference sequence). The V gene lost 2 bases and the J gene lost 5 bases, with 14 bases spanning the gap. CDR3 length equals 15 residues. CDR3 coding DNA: TGTGCCAGCAGTTACACCCGGGCCAATAAAGATACGCAGTATTTT. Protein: CASSYTRANKDTQYF.

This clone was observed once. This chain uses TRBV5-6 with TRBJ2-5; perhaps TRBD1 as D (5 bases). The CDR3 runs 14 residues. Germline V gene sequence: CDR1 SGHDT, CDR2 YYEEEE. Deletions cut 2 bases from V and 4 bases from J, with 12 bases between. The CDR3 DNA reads TGTGCCAGCAGCTTTGCAGGGCCGGTAGAGACCCAGTACTTC. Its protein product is CASSFAGPVETQYF.

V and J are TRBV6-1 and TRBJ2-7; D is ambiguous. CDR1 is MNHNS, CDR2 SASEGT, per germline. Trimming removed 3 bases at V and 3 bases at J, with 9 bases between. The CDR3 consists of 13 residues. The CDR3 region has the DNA TGTGCCAGCAGTGACGCGGTTCGCTACGAGCAGTACTTC. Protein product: CASSDAVRYEQYF.

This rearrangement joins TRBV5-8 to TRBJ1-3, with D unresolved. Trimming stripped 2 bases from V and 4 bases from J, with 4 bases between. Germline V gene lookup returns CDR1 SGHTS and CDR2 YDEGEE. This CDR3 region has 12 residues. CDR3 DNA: TGTGCCAGCAGCTTACAAGGAAACACCATATATTTT. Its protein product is CASSLQGNTIYF. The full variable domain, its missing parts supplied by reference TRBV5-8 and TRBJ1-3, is EAGVTQSPTHLIKTRGQQATLRCSPISGHTSVYWYQQALGLGLQFLLWYDEGEERNRGNFPPRFSGRQFPNYSSELNVNALELEDSALYLCASSLQGNTIYFGEGSWLTVV.

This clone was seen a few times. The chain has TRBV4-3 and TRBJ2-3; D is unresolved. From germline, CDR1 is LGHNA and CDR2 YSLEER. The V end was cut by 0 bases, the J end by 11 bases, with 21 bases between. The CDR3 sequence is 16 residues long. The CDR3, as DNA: TGCGCCAGCAGCCAAGATCAGGTCTCCTCCCTGTCGGGGCAGTATTTT. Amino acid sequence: CASSQDQVSSLSGQYF.

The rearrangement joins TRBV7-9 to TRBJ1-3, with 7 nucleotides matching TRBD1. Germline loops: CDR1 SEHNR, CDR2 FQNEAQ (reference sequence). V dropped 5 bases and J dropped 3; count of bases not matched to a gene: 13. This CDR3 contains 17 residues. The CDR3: CASSPEGQLGGGNTIYF. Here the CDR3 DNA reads TGTGCCAGCAGCCCAGAGGGACAGTTAGGGGGTGGAAACACCATATATTTT. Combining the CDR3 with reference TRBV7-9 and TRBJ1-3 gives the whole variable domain DTGVSQNPRHKITKRGQNVTFRCDPISEHNRLYWYRQTLGQGPEFLTYFQNEAQLEKSRLLSDRFSAERPKGSFSTLEIQRTEQGDSAMYLCASSPEGQLGGGNTIYFGEGSWLTVV.